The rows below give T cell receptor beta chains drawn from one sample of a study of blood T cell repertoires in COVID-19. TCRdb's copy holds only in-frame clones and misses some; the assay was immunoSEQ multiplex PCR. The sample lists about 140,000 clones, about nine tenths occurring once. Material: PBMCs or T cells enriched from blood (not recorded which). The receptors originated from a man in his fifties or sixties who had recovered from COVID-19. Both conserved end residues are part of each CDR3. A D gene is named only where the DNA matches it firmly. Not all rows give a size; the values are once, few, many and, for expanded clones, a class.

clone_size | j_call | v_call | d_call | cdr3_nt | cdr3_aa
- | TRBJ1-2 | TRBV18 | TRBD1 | TGTGCCAGCTCACAAGCGACCCAGGGGGCAGATGGCTACACCTTC | CASSQATQGADGYTF
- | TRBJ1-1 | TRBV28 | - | TGTGCCAGCAGCTTAGGGGAGTACACTGAAGCTTTCTTT | CASSLGEYTEAFF
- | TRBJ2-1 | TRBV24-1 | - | TGTGCCACCAGTGATACAGGGTTGGGCAATGAGCAGTTCTTC | CATSDTGLGNEQFF
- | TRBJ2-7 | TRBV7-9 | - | TGTGCCAGCAGCTATCGACCGACTTGGCAGTACTTC | CASSYRPTWQYF
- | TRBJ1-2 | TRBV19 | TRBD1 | TGTGCCAGTAGTATCCGGACAGGGGGCTTTGGCTACACCTTC | CASSIRTGGFGYTF
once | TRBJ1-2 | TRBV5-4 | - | TGTGCCAGCAGCTCCACGGACTATGGCTACACCTTC | CASSSTDYGYTF
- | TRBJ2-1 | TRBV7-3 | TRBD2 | TGTGCCAGCAGCTTTAGCGGGAGACGGGATGAGCAGTTCTTC | CASSFSGRRDEQFF
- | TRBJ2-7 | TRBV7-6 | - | TGTGCCAGCAGCTTAGGGGTAGCGGACACCTACGAGCAGTACTTC | CASSLGVADTYEQYF
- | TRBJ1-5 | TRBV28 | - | TGTGCCAGCAACCGGGTAGGGGATCAGCCCCAGCATTTT | CASNRVGDQPQHF
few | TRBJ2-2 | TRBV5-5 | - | TGTGCCAGCAGCTATATATCCGTCGGGGAGCTGTTTTTT | CASSYISVGELFF
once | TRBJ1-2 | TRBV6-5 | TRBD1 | TGTGCCAGCAGTTACCTCTACAGGGGGGATGGCTACACCTTC | CASSYLYRGDGYTF
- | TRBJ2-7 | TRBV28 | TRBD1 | TGTGCCAGCAGTTCCGACTGGACAGGTCTCTCCTACGAGCAGTACTTC | CASSSDWTGLSYEQYF
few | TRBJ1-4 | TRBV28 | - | TGTGCCAGCAGTTTGTCAGGGGCTCGTGAAAAACTGTTTTTT | CASSLSGAREKLFF
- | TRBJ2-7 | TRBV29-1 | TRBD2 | TGCAGCGTCTTAGCGGGAGGGGACGAGCAGTACTTC | CSVLAGGDEQYF
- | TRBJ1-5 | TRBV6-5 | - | TGTGCCAGCAGTTACACTAGACCACTTAGCAATCAGCCCCAGCATTTT | CASSYTRPLSNQPQHF
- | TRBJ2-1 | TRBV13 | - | TGTGCCAGCAGCCAGGACTTATATGAGCAGTTCTTC | CASSQDLYEQFF
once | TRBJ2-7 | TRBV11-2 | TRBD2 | TGTGCCAGCAGCCCTCTTTTAGCGGGGGGGCGCCAATACGAGCAGTACTTC | CASSPLLAGGRQYEQYF
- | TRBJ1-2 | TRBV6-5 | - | TGTGCCAGCAGTAGCACGGACGGGGGAGGCTACACCTTC | CASSSTDGGGYTF
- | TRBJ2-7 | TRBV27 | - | TGTGCCAGCAGTTTACGTAAGGGAGGCGACGAGCAGTACTTC | CASSLRKGGDEQYF
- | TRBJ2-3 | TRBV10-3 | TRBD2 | TGTGCCATCAGTATGGGAGCGGGAGGGGTAGATACGCAGTATTTT | CAISMGAGGVDTQYF
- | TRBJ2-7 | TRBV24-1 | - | TGTGCCACCAGTGGGCAGGGGCTCGAGCAGTACTTC | CATSGQGLEQYF
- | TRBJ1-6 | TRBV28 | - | TGTGCCAGCAGTTTACAGGGGTCCTATAATTCACCCCTCCACTTT | CASSLQGSYNSPLHF